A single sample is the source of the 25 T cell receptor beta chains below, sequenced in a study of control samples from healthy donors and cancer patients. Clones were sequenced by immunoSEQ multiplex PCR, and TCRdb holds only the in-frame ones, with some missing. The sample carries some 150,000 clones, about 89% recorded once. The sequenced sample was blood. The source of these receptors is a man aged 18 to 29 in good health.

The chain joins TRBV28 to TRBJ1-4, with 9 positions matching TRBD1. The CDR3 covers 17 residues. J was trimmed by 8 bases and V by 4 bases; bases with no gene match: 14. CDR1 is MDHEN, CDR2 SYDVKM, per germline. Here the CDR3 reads CASSSTSTGGANEKLFF. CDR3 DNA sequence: TGTGCCAGCAGTTCCACGTCTACAGGGGGCGCAAACGAAAAACTGTTTTTT.

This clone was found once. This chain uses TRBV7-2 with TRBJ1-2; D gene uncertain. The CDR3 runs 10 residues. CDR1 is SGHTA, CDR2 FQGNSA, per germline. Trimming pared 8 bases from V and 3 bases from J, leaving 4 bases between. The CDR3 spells CASRDYGYTF. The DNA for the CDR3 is TGTGCCAGCCGAGACTATGGCTACACCTTC.

CDR3 coding DNA: TGTGCCACCAGTCGTCTAGCGGATAGCACAGATACGCAGTATTTT. Its translation is CATSRLADSTDTQYF. V is TRBV24-1 and J is TRBJ2-3, with TRBD2 matching 7 bases. This CDR3 region has 15 residues. The V segment lost 6 bases and the J segment 0 bases; nucleotides outside the gene matches: 5. Germline V gene data show CDR1 as KGHDR and CDR2 as SFDVKD.

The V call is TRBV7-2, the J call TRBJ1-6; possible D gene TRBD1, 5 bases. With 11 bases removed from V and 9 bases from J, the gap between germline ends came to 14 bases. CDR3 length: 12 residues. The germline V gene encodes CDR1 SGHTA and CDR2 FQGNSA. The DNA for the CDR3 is TGTGCCTCCTCCCAGGGCGCTTCACCCCTCCACTTT. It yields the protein CASSQGASPLHF.

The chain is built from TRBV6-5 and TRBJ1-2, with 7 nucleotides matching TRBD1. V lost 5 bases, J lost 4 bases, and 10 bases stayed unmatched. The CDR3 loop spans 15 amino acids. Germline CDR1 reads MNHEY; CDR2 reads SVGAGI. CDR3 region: CASSPRGDSFYGYTF. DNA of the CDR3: TGTGCCAGCAGTCCCCGAGGGGACAGCTTCTATGGCTACACCTTC.

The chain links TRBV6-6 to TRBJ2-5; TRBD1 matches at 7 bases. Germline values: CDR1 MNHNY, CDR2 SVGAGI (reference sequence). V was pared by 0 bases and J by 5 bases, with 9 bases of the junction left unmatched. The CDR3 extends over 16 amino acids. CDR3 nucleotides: TGTGCCAGCAGTTACTCTGAGACAGGGAGTTGGGAGACCCAGTACTTC. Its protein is CASSYSETGSWETQYF.

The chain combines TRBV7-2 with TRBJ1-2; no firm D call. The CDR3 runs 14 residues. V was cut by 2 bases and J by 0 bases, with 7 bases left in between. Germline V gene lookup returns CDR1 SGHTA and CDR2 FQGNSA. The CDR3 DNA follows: TGTGCCAGCAGCTTAATGCTAGCTAACTATGGCTACACCTTC. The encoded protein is CASSLMLANYGYTF.

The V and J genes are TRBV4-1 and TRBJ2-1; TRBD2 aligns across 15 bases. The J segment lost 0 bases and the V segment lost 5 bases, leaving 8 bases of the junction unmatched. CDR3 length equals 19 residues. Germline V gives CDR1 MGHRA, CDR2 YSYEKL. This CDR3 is CASSYRRTSGGASYNEQFF. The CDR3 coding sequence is TGCGCCAGCAGCTATCGTCGGACTAGCGGGGGGGCCTCCTACAATGAGCAGTTCTTC.

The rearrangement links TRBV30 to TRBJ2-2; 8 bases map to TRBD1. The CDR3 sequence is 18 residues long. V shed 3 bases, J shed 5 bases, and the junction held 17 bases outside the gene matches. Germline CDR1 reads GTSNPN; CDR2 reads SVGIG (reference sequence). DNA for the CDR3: TGTGCCTGGAGCGGAGAGGACAGGGAAGAAGGGTATACCGGGGAGCTGTTTTTT. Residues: CAWSGEDREEGYTGELFF.

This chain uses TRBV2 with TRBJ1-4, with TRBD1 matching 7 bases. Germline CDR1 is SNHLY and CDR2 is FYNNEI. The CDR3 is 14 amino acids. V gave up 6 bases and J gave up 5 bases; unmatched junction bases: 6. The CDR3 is CASRDRAQNEKLFF. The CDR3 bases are TGTGCCAGCAGAGACAGGGCGCAGAATGAAAAACTGTTTTTT.

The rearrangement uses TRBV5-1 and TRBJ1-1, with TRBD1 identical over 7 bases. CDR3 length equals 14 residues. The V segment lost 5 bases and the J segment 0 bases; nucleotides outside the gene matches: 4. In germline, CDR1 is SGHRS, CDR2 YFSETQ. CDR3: CASRAGGMNTEAFF. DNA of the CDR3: TGCGCCAGCAGGGCAGGGGGGATGAACACTGAAGCTTTCTTT.

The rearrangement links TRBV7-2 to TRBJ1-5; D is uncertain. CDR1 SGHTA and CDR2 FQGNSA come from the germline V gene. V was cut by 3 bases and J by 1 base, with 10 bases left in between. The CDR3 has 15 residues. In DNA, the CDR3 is TGTGCCAGCAGCTTGGTCGGAGCCAGCAATCAGCCCCAGCATTTT. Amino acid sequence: CASSLVGASNQPQHF.

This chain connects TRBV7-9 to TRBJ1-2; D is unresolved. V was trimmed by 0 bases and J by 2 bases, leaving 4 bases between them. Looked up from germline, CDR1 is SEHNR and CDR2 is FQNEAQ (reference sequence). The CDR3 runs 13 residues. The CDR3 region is CASSLAGNYGYTF. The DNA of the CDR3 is TGTGCCAGCAGCTTAGCCGGGAACTATGGCTACACCTTC.

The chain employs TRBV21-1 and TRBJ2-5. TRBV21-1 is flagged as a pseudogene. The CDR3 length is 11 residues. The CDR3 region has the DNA TGTGCCAGCAGCAAAGAAGGGACCCAGTACTTC. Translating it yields CASSKEGTQYF.

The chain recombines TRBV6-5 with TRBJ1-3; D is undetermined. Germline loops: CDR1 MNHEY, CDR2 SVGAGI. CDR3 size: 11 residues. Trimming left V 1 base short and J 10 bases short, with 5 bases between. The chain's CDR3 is CASSYLGTIYF. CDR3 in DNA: TGTGCCAGCAGTTACTTAGGGACCATATATTTT.

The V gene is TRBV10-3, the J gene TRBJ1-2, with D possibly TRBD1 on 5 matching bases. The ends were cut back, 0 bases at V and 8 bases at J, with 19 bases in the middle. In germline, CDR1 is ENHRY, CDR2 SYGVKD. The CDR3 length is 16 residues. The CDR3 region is CAISESPRGRVSGYTF. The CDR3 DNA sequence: TGTGCCATCAGTGAGTCGCCCCGGGGACGGGTGAGCGGCTACACCTTC.

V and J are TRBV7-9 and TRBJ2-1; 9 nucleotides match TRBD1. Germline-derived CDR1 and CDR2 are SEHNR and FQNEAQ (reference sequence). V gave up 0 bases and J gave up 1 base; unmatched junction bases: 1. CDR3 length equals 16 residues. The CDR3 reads CASSLATGGSYNEQFF. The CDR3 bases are TGTGCCAGCAGCTTAGCGACAGGGGGTTCCTACAATGAGCAGTTCTTC.

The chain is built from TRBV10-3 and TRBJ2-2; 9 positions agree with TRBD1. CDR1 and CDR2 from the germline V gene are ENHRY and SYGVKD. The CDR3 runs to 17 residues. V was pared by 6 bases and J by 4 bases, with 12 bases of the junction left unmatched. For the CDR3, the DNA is TGTGCCATCAGCGGGGACAGGGCCCCCTCGGGCACCGGGGAGCTGTTTTTT. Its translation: CAISGDRAPSGTGELFF.

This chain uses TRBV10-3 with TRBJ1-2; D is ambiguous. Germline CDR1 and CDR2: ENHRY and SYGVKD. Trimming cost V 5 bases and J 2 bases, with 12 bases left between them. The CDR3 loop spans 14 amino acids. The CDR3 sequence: CAISNKTGNYGYTF. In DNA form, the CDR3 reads TGTGCCATCAGTAATAAGACGGGAAACTATGGCTACACCTTC.

CDR3 region: CASSPRMESPNYGYTF. Here the CDR3 DNA reads TGTGCCAGCAGCCCGAGGATGGAGAGTCCTAACTATGGCTACACCTTC. V and J are TRBV7-9 and TRBJ1-2; no clear D gene. The ends were cut back, 5 bases at V and 0 bases at J, with 16 bases in the middle. The germline V gene encodes CDR1 SEHNR and CDR2 FQNEAQ (reference sequence). CDR3 length equals 16 residues.

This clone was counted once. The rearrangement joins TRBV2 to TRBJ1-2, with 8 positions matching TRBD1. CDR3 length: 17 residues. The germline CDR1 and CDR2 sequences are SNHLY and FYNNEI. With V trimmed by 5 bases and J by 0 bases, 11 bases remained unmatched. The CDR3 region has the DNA TGTGCCAGCAGTAGGGTCAGGGGGCCTGGTCCTAACTATGGCTACACCTTC. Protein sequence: CASSRVRGPGPNYGYTF.

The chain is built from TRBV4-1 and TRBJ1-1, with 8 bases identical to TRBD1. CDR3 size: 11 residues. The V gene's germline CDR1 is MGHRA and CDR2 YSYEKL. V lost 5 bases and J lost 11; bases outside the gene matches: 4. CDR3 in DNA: TGCGCCAGCAGCTCACAGGGGGGGGCTTTCTTT. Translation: CASSSQGGAFF.

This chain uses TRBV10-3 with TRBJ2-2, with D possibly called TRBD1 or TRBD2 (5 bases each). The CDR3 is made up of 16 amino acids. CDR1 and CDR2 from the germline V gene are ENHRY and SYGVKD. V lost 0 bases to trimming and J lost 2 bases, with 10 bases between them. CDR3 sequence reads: CAISESSGRNTGELFF. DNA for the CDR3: TGTGCCATCAGTGAGTCGTCGGGGCGTAACACCGGGGAGCTGTTTTTT.

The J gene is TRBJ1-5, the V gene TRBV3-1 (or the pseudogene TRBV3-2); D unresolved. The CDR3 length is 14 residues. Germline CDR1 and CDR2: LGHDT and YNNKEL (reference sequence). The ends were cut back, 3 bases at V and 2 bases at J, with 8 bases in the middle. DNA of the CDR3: TGTGCCAGCAGCCACAGCGCGGGCAATCAGCCCCAGCATTTT. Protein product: CASSHSAGNQPQHF.

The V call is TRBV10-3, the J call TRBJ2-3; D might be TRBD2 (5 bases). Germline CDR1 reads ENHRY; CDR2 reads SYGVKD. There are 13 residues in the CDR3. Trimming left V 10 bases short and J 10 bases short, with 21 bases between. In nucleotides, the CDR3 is TGTGCCACCCACGCGGGCGGTGCAGACCCGCAGTATTTT. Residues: CATHAGGADPQYF.